The sequence of this T cell receptor beta chain was determined in a study of T cell repertoires in cytomegalovirus infection. Study context: CMV infection together with matching HLA type was indicated by public TCR beta signatures.

V was shortened by 4 bases and J by 6 bases, with 13 bases between the two germline ends. CDR3 length: 15 residues. Looked up from germline, CDR1 is MNHEY and CDR2 is SMNVEV (reference sequence). TCRdb reprocessed the reads via MiXCR and lists one record per CDR3 protein. The repertoire consists of hundreds of thousands of distinct CDR3 sequences, with over 25% occurring once and the leading ten covering 12%. This clonotype was seen a few times. Its antigen is still unknown. The source is a human donor in good health (CMV status not recorded). Some clones in this sample may be carry-over from other donors' samples. Sequenced here: cultured CD8+ T cells from PBMCs, sampled from culture after CMV antigen stimulation. The chain links TRBV27 to TRBJ1-6; no definite D call. CDR3 protein: CASSSIGTPNSPLHF. The DNA of the CDR3 is TGTGCCAGCAGTTCTATCGGTACTCCTAATTCACCCCTCCACTTT.